The 27 T cell receptor beta chains below all came from one sample that was sequenced in a study of T cell clonality in common variable immunodeficiency. No antigens are known for them. This table comes from immunoSEQ multiplex PCR, and its TCRdb copy is limited to in-frame clones, with some not included. Observed in the sample are tens of thousands of clones, none of them singletons. General study results and limits: Common variable immunodeficiency TCR beta sequences reportedly had fewer deletions and N-nucleotide insertions.

Material for sequencing was peripheral blood mononuclear cells. These TCRs come from a human donor with common variable immunodeficiency.

This clone turned up a few times. The read terminates 3 residues before the CDR3 end, so the remaining end is supplied by the germline J gene. The genes are TRBV13 and TRBJ2-1, with a weak D call TRBD1 (5 bases). The V end was cut by 0 bases, the J end by 2 bases, with 8 bases between. Per germline, CDR1 PRHDT and CDR2 FYEKMQ (reference sequence). This CDR3 comprises 15 residues. The CDR3 bases that were read are TGTGCCAGCAGCTTAGGGACAGACACCTACAATGAG. It is translated as CASSLGTDTYNE. Given in full, the CDR3 is CASSLGTDTYNEQFF.

Notes on this clone: The observed sequence ends 3 residues before the CDR3 terminus, with the missing tail filled in from the germline J gene. The chain couples TRBV30 to TRBJ2-7, with a tentative D call TRBD2 (6 bases). This CDR3 comprises 17 residues. CDR1 GTSNPN and CDR2 SVGIG come from the germline V gene (reference sequence). V shed 0 bases and J shed 0 bases, with 18 bases lying between them. The CDR3 sequence is CAWSVPSAGGASYEQYF. The part of the CDR3 DNA that was read is TGTGCCTGGAGTGTACCTTCTGCCGGGGGAGCCTCCTACGAG. The whole variable domain, remainder taken from reference TRBV30 and TRBJ2-7, is SQTIHQWPATLVQPVGSPLSLECTVEGTSNPNLYWYRQAAGRGLQLLFYSVGIGQISSEVPQNLSASRPQDRQFILSSKKLLLSDSGFYLCAWSVPSAGGASYEQYFGPGTRLTVT.

This clone was counted ten times or more. The missing CDR3 end, 3 residues past where the read stops, is filled in from the germline J gene. V gene TRBV20-1 combines with J gene TRBJ1-1; D not certain. The V end lost 0 bases, the J end lost 0 bases, and 17 bases lay between the germline ends. Germline V lookup: CDR1 DFQATT, CDR2 SNEGSKA (reference sequence). The CDR3 contains 17 residues. CDR3 loop: CSARDMRRQGLNTEAFF. Incomplete CDR3 DNA: TGCAGTGCTAGAGATATGAGGCGCCAAGGGCTGAACACTGAA.

This clone was recorded a few times. The DNA read from the CDR3 is TGTGCCAGCAGCACGCCGCCCGGGACAGCCACCCCTAATGAAAAA. Its protein product is CASSTPPGTATPNEK. The full CDR3 is CASSTPPGTATPNEKLFF. This chain links TRBV7-6 with TRBJ1-4, with TRBD1 identical over 7 bases. The read terminates 3 residues before the CDR3 end, so the remaining end is supplied by the germline J gene. The trim removed 5 bases at V and 3 bases at J, leaving 15 bases unmatched. The CDR3 is 18 amino acids. Germline CDR1 reads SGHVS; CDR2 reads FNYEAQ.

This clone was observed at least ten times. The read terminates 3 residues ahead of where the CDR3 ends, so the germline J gene completes it. The chain has TRBV28 and TRBJ2-7, with 15 bases that match TRBD2. Germline V lookup: CDR1 MDHEN, CDR2 SYDVKM. CDR3 length: 19 residues. Trimming cost V 2 bases and J 0 bases; bases outside gene matches: 8. The CDR3 reads CASSLPGLAGGHHSYEQYF. CDR3 DNA (partial): TGTGCCAGCAGTTTACCGGGACTAGCGGGAGGCCATCACTCCTACGAG.

This clone was seen only a few times. The CDR3 end lies 3 residues beyond the end of the read and is filled in from the germline J gene. This sequence joins TRBV30 and TRBJ1-4; TRBD1 agrees at 8 bases. The CDR3 runs 16 residues. Germline loops: CDR1 GTSNPN, CDR2 SVGIG (reference sequence). V dropped 4 bases and J dropped 2; count of bases not matched to a gene: 9. CDR3 DNA (partial): TGTGCCTGGACGACCGGGACAGGATCGACTAATGAAAAA. Its translation: CAWTTGTGSTNEK. The CDR3, in full, reads CAWTTGTGSTNEKLFF.

With respect to this clone: The read ends 3 residues before the CDR3 terminus; that terminus is restored from the germline J gene. The V call is TRBV7-9, the J call TRBJ1-6; a possible D gene is TRBD1 (5 bases). This CDR3 region has 14 residues. V lost 5 bases, J lost 6 bases, and 11 bases lay in between. Germline V CDR1 and CDR2: SEHNR, FQNEAQ (reference sequence). The CDR3 loop reads CASSGAEPNSPLHF. CDR3 bases read: TGTGCCAGCAGCGGGGCGGAACCTAATTCACCC.

This clone was recorded a few times. The read gets to within 3 residues of the CDR3 end, and the germline J gene fills in the rest. The V call is TRBV30, the J call TRBJ1-3; D is undetermined. With 1 base removed from V and 7 bases from J, the gap between germline ends came to 14 bases. Germline lookup yields CDR1 GTSNPN and CDR2 SVGIG (reference sequence). This CDR3 has 14 amino acids. CDR3 DNA, as far as it was read: TGTGCCTGGAGTGAGGGTAAGATCTGGAACACC. As protein: CAWSEGKIWNT. The whole CDR3 region reads CAWSEGKIWNTIYF. The entire variable domain, with the rest obtained from reference TRBV30 and TRBJ1-3, is as follows: SQTIHQWPATLVQPVGSPLSLECTVEGTSNPNLYWYRQAAGRGLQLLFYSVGIGQISSEVPQNLSASRPQDRQFILSSKKLLLSDSGFYLCAWSEGKIWNTIYFGEGSWLTVV.

This clone was detected a few times. A far larger clone is off by one base, so a read error is likely. The CDR3 end falls 3 residues outside the read, so it is completed with the germline J gene. The chain recombines TRBV30 with TRBJ2-7, with TRBD1 as a possible D gene (5 bases). The V end lost 2 bases, the J end lost 3 bases, and 8 bases lay between the germline ends. Germline V gives CDR1 GTSNPN, CDR2 SVGIG (reference sequence). The CDR3 totals 12 residues. The part of the CDR3 DNA that was read is TGTGCCTGGAGTCCAGGGTTCTACGAG. It yields the protein CAWSPGFYE. In full, the CDR3 is CAWSPGFYEQYF.

Comments on this clone: The CDR3 is cut off 3 residues early in the read; its end comes from the germline J gene. This chain links TRBV18 with TRBJ2-2; 8 bases align to TRBD1. V dropped 3 bases and J dropped 2; count of bases not matched to a gene: 2. CDR1 and CDR2 from the germline V gene are KGHSH and LQKENI. The CDR3 totals 15 residues. CDR3 DNA (partial): TGTGCCAGCTCACCCGGGACAGGCAACACCGGGGAG. This encodes CASSPGTGNTGE. The whole CDR3 sequence reads CASSPGTGNTGELFF.

This clone occurred many times. The read ends 3 residues before the CDR3 terminus; that terminus is restored from the germline J gene. V is TRBV11-2 and J is TRBJ1-2; the match to TRBD1 covers 8 bases. This CDR3 has 14 residues. The V and J ends lost 5 bases and 4 bases, in that order; junction bases with no gene match: 6. Germline loops: CDR1 SGHAT, CDR2 FQNNGV. The sequenced part of the CDR3 DNA is TGTGCCAGCAGCCAACAGGGGGAACCCTATGGC. Its translation: CASSQQGEPYG. The full-length CDR3 reads as CASSQQGEPYGYTF.

Regarding this clone: The read terminates 3 residues ahead of where the CDR3 ends, so the germline J gene completes it. This rearrangement joins TRBV2 to TRBJ2-5, with 10 bases fitting TRBD2. Per the germline V gene, CDR1 is SNHLY and CDR2 is FYNNEI. The CDR3 extends over 17 amino acids. The trim removed 5 bases at V and 3 bases at J, leaving 12 bases unmatched. Partial CDR3 DNA: TGTGCCAGCAGTAGACTTCGTTTTGGACTAGCGGAAGAGACC. This encodes CASSRLRFGLAEET. The CDR3 in its entirety is CASSRLRFGLAEETQYF.

Many counts were recorded for this clone. The read comes to an end 3 residues before the CDR3 does, leaving the germline J gene to fill in the end. The chain recombines TRBV2 with TRBJ2-3; D perhaps matches TRBD1 (6 bases). Per germline, CDR1 SNHLY and CDR2 FYNNEI. V lost 6 bases and J lost 4, with 20 bases in between. CDR3 length: 16 amino acids. CDR3 bases read: TGTGCCAGCAGCCTCCGACAGGCAGAAAGCTCAGATACG. Translating it yields CASSLRQAESSDT. The full CDR3 sequence reads CASSLRQAESSDTQYF.

By share, this clone ranks as medium-sized. The observed sequence ends 3 residues before the CDR3 terminus, with the missing tail filled in from the germline J gene. This chain uses TRBV20-1 with TRBJ1-1, with 8 bases aligning to TRBD1. CDR1 is DFQATT, CDR2 SNEGSKA, per germline (reference sequence). The CDR3 runs 13 residues. Germline trimming cut 4 bases from V and 5 bases from J; bases unmatched to any gene: 6. The covered CDR3 bases are TGCAGTGCTAAGCGGACAGGGAGAACTGAA. This encodes CSAKRTGRTE. The whole CDR3 protein is CSAKRTGRTEAFF.

There are a few counts of this clone. The DNA ends 3 residues before the CDR3 does, and the rest of the CDR3 is filled in from the germline J gene. The chain carries TRBV5-1 and TRBJ2-7; 9 bases map to TRBD2. From germline, CDR1 is SGHRS and CDR2 YFSETQ. The junction had 6 bases not matched to a gene; V was cut back by 4 bases and J by 4 bases. This CDR3 spans 14 amino acids. The covered CDR3 bases are TGCGCCAGCAGCCGAGCGGGAGGCGGGTACGAG. It encodes CASSRAGGGYE. The full CDR3 protein is CASSRAGGGYEQYF. The whole variable domain, remainder taken from reference TRBV5-1 and TRBJ2-7, is KAGVTQTPRYLIKTRGQQVTLSCSPISGHRSVSWYQQTPGQGLQFLFEYFSETQRNKGNFPGRFSGRQFSNSRSEMNVSTLELGDSALYLCASSRAGGGYEQYFGPGTRLTVT.

This clone was detected a few times. The missing CDR3 end, 3 residues past where the read stops, is filled in from the germline J gene. V usage is TRBV7-3 and J usage is TRBJ2-1; TRBD1 matches 7 bases. The CDR3 length is 11 residues. After removal of 5 bases from V and 9 bases from J, the junction contained 1 base not matched to a gene. Germline lookup yields CDR1 SGHTA and CDR2 FQGTGA. The CDR3 bases that were read are TGTGCCAGCAGCCCAGGGGGTGAG. Its translation: CASSPGGE. The whole CDR3 sequence reads CASSPGGEQFF. Full variable domain (outside the CDR3, taken from reference TRBV7-3 and TRBJ2-1): GAGVSQTPSNKVTEKGKYVELRCDPISGHTALYWYRQSLGQGPEFLIYFQGTGAADDSGLPNDRFFAVRPEGSVSTLKIQRTERGDSAVYLCASSPGGEQFFGPGTRLTVL.

At least ten counts were recorded for this clone. The CDR3 goes on 3 residues after the read ends, and that part is filled in from the germline J gene. The V and J genes are TRBV19 and TRBJ2-7, with D tentatively TRBD1 (6 bases). V shed 5 bases and J shed 6 bases, with 14 bases lying between them. This CDR3 has 13 amino acids. CDR1 LNHDA and CDR2 SQIVND come from the germline V gene (reference sequence). The CDR3 reads CASSDTGSSEQYF. Partial CDR3 DNA: TGTGCCAGTAGTGATACAGGGAGTAGCGAG. Based on the CDR3 plus reference TRBV19 and TRBJ2-7, the full variable domain is DGGITQSPKYLFRKEGQNVTLSCEQNLNHDAMYWYRQDPGQGLRLIYYSQIVNDFQKGDIAEGYSVSREKKESFPLTVTSAQKNPTAFYLCASSDTGSSEQYFGPGTRLTVT.

By its share, this clone is medium-sized. Read data end 3 residues before the CDR3 end; the end is taken from the germline J gene. This chain uses TRBV29-1 with TRBJ2-7; D may be TRBD1 (6 bases). The CDR3 is 14 residues long. Trimming removed 4 bases from V and 5 bases from J, with 18 bases in between. Per germline, CDR1 SQVTM and CDR2 ANQGSEA. The CDR3 reads CSVGAKGGIDEQYF. The covered CDR3 bases are TGCAGCGTTGGTGCAAAAGGGGGTATAGACGAG.

This clone was observed at least ten times. The CDR3 extends 3 residues past the end of the read, so its final part is completed from the germline J gene. The chain has TRBV7-2 and TRBJ2-7; D perhaps matches TRBD2 (6 bases). The CDR3 spans 12 residues. V dropped 4 bases and J dropped 6 bases, with 10 bases sitting between them. Germline CDR1 reads SGHTA; CDR2 reads FQGNSA. The sequenced part of the CDR3 DNA is TGTGCCAGCAGCTCCGCCGGGGGCGAG. It codes for CASSSAGGE. The full CDR3 protein is CASSSAGGEQYF.

This clone has a handful of counts. The missing CDR3 end, 3 residues past where the read stops, is filled in from the germline J gene. The rearrangement joins TRBV6-1 to TRBJ2-1; a possible D gene is TRBD2 (7 bases). The CDR3 sequence is 15 residues long. Per germline, CDR1 MNHNS and CDR2 SASEGT. The ends were cut back, 0 bases at V and 7 bases at J, with 13 bases in the middle. CDR3 sequence: CASSEAGGLLNEQFF. CDR3 DNA (partial): TGTGCCAGCAGTGAAGCGGGGGGGCTTTTAAATGAG.

This clone is deemed medium-sized. The read ends 3 residues before the CDR3 terminus; that terminus is restored from the germline J gene. The chain recombines TRBV5-4 with TRBJ2-3, with 8 nucleotides matching TRBD2. In germline, CDR1 is SGHNT, CDR2 YYREEE (reference sequence). CDR3 length: 15 amino acids. J gave up 4 bases and V 1 base, and 5 bases lay outside the gene matches. This CDR3 reads CASSLSSAGADTQYF. The DNA read from the CDR3 is TGTGCCAGCAGCTTGAGTTCAGCGGGAGCAGATACG.

Note on this clone: The read finishes 3 residues shy of the CDR3 end, and the germline J gene is used to complete it. This chain links TRBV7-2 with TRBJ1-4, with 7 nucleotides matching TRBD1. The junction had 1 base not matched to a gene; V was cut back by 3 bases and J by 3 bases. This CDR3 comprises 14 residues. The germline CDR1 and CDR2 sequences are SGHTA and FQGNSA. The covered CDR3 bases are TGTGCCAGCAGCTTCGGGACAGCTAATGAAAAA. It translates to CASSFGTANEK. The CDR3 reads in full as CASSFGTANEKLFF.

This clone was recorded a few times. The read ends 3 residues shy of where the CDR3 ends; the end is completed using the germline J gene. The chain recombines TRBV29-1 with TRBJ2-5; D uncertain. The CDR3 has 13 amino acids. With 4 bases removed from V and 5 bases from J, the gap between germline ends came to 14 bases. CDR1 is SQVTM and CDR2 is ANQGSEA in the germline V gene. The part of the CDR3 DNA that was read is TGCAGCGTTGCCCCCAGTGGCGGCGAGACC. Amino acid sequence: CSVAPSGGET. The whole CDR3 is CSVAPSGGETQYF.

The sequenced part of the CDR3 DNA is TGCAGTGCTAGGCCTACCGAACGTCTTTACGAG. It is translated as CSARPTERLYE. From start to end, the CDR3 is CSARPTERLYEQYF. The chain couples TRBV20-1 to TRBJ2-7; D is unclear. The read ends 3 residues before the CDR3 terminus; that terminus is restored from the germline J gene. Deletions cut 3 bases from V and 4 bases from J, with 16 bases between. This CDR3 has 14 residues. Germline values: CDR1 DFQATT, CDR2 SNEGSKA (reference sequence).

There are a few counts of this clone. This CDR3 reads CASSPGTAGETQYF. The CDR3 bases that were read are TGTGCCAGCAGCCCCGGGACAGCCGGAGAGACC. This chain links TRBV7-3 with TRBJ2-5, with 7 positions matching TRBD1. The CDR3 goes on 3 residues after the read ends, and that part is filled in from the germline J gene. V dropped 5 bases and J dropped 4; count of bases not matched to a gene: 7. The length of the CDR3 is 14 residues. Germline lookup yields CDR1 SGHTA and CDR2 FQGTGA.

This clone was observed many times. At one of its ends the junction is not consistent with the germline gene, which may arise from a read error. The read halts 3 residues ahead of the CDR3 end, with the missing end drawn from the germline J gene. The rearrangement links TRBV4-2 to TRBJ2-1, with D uncertain. The CDR3 runs 15 residues. The V gene's germline CDR1 is LGHNA and CDR2 YNFKEQ. CDR3 DNA, as far as it was read: TGCGCCAGCAGCCAAGATAGGGCGCCCTACAATGAG. It codes for CASSQDRAPYNE. The whole CDR3 region reads CASSQDRAPYNEQFF.

This clone occurred many times. The missing CDR3 end, 3 residues past where the read stops, is filled in from the germline J gene. The chain has TRBV29-1 and TRBJ2-5; 7 nucleotides align to TRBD2. The CDR3 is made up of 12 amino acids. V was clipped by 5 bases and J by 5 bases; unmatched bases: 5. CDR1 and CDR2 (germline): SQVTM, ANQGSEA. The sequenced part of the CDR3 DNA is TGCAGCGTTTGGACCGGGGGGGAGACC. It specifies CSVWTGGET. The CDR3, in full, reads CSVWTGGETQYF.